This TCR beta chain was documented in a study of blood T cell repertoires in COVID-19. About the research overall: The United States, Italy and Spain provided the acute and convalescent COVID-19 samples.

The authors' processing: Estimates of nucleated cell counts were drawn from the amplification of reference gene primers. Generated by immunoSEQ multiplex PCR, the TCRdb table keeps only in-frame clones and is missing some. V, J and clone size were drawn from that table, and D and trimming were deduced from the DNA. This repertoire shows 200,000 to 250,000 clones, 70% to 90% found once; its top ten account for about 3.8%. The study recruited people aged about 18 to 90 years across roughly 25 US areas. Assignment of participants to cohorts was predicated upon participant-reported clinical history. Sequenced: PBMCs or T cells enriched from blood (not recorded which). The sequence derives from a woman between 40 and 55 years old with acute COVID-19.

CDR3 nucleotides: TGTGCCAGACAAAGTTGGCAGTACTTC. Translating gives CARQSWQYF. The chain links TRBV19 to TRBJ2-7; D call uncertain. CDR1 LNHDA and CDR2 SQIVND come from the germline V gene (reference sequence). CDR3 size: 9 residues. The V gene lost 9 bases and the J gene lost 9 bases, with 9 bases spanning the gap.